Detailed here is one TCR beta chain. The CDR3 loop spans 15 amino acids. The V gene end was trimmed by 8 bases and the J gene end by 5 bases; junction bases not matched to a gene: 11. The germline CDR1 and CDR2 sequences are ENHRY and SYGVKD. Profiling relied on immunoSEQ multiplex PCR, and the TCRdb table lists in-frame clones only, not all of them. The sample has about 36,000 clones, about 92% seen once. The sample originates from a study of T cell changes during pregnancy in multiple sclerosis. This receptor was identified in a female donor with multiple sclerosis, enrolled in a pregnancy study. The rearrangement uses TRBV10-3 and TRBJ2-1, with TRBD2 matching 8 bases. The starting material was CD4+ T cells from peripheral blood mononuclear cells, obtained in the first trimester of pregnancy. As DNA, the CDR3 is TGTGCCATCGGGCCGGGACTAGTATTGAACAATGAGCAGTTCTTC. It specifies CAIGPGLVLNNEQFF.